This T cell receptor (beta chain) came from a study of radiotherapy plus CTLA-4 blockade in lung cancer. Study-level results: Once radiotherapy plus ipilimumab had been given, TCR clones derived from tumor expanded in blood.

Enrolled patients, whose metastatic non-small-cell lung cancer was chemo-refractory, received focal radiation plus CTLA-4 blockade with ipilimumab. Data came from immunoSEQ multiplex PCR; TCRdb stores just in-frame clones and leaves some out. The table has fewer than 40,000 clones, over 60% seen once. This clone occurred once. Antigen: not known. The V gene's germline CDR1 is SSHAT and CDR2 FNYEAQ (reference sequence). The CDR3 runs to 13 residues. Between the trimmed V and J ends, which lost 5 bases and 5 bases, there was a span of 13 bases. The sequencing used peripheral blood, collected from a patient treated with radiotherapy plus ipilimumab. The chain couples TRBV7-7 to TRBJ2-7; D may be TRBD2 (6 bases). This receptor was identified in a human donor with non-small cell lung cancer whose response to radiotherapy plus ipilimumab could not be evaluated. CDR3 nucleotide sequence: TGTGCCAGCAGCCAGCGTCGGGGGAACGAGCAGTACTTC. This translates into CASSQRRGNEQYF.